The clone carrying this T cell receptor beta chain was recorded only once. The antigen remains undetermined. This record comes from a study of cytomegalovirus exposure and HLA in healthy donors. Findings and limits, study-wide: Later analysis indicated greater clonal expansion among HLA-associated TCR beta chains than among equally common other chains. A cluster of highly shared sequence variants was likely a sequencing artifact. Rare sequences made up most TCRs, while some public TCRs were found in many donors. In vitro testing confirmed a few CMV-associated chains as specific for CMV antigens.

The V end was cut by 0 bases, the J end by 5 bases, with 8 bases between. The CDR3 covers 15 residues. From germline, CDR1 is MGHRA and CDR2 YSYEKL. The PCR used 60 Vbeta and 13 Jbeta primers. Using immunoSEQ multiplex PCR, the repertoire was profiled, and TCRdb retains in-frame clones only, with some absent. The sample lists some 200,000 clones, roughly four fifths occurring once. The sequencing sample was made of PBMCs. The source is a girl aged 10 to 17 in good health and CMV-seronegative. The J gene is TRBJ1-6, the V gene TRBV4-1; D remains unclear. The CDR3 spells CASSQEAQNNSPLHF. CDR3 nucleotides: TGCGCCAGCAGCCAAGAGGCACAGAATAATTCACCCCTCCACTTT.